This TCR beta chain was sequenced during a study of beta chain features in type 1 diabetes. Notes on the study in general: Type 1 diabetes patients had moderately but significantly shorter TCRB CDR3s in all four CD4+ subsets.

This CDR3 has 15 amino acids. Germline V gene lookup returns CDR1 MGHDK and CDR2 SYGVNS. V lost 4 bases and J lost 0; bases outside the gene matches: 5. Reverse transcription of all isolated RNA meant that expressed TCRB transcripts were sequenced. Using immunoSEQ multiplex PCR, the repertoire was profiled, and TCRdb retains in-frame clones only, with some absent. Found here are approximately 600,000 clones, 9.5% to 15% of them singletons; the top ten hold roughly 0.12%. Remarks on this clone: The antigen remains unidentified.

Material for sequencing was naive CD4+ T cells from blood. The V and J genes are TRBV25-1 and TRBJ2-5, with 7 positions matching TRBD2. The sequence came from a man between 25 and 39 years old with type 1 diabetes. As DNA, the CDR3 is TGTGCCAGCAGTGCCGAGCGGGGATACCAAGAGACCCAGTACTTC. It translates to CASSAERGYQETQYF.